This T cell receptor (beta chain) was profiled in a study of blood T cells in healthy people across ages. Whole-study context: Capture via template switching afforded approximately one barcoded beta molecule per two T cells.

With a J-beta primer mix and a sample-barcoded 5' primer, a second PCR ran roughly 6 to 11 cycles. TCRdb reprocessed the 5' RACE reads with MiXCR, giving one entry per CDR3 protein. Of approximately 900,000 distinct CDR3 sequences in the sample, about 48% were seen once. The CDR3 runs 12 residues. Trimming removed 5 bases at V and 0 bases at J, with 8 bases between. Looked up from germline, CDR1 is SQVTM and CDR2 is ANQGSEA. Sequenced sample: blood. This receptor was identified in a man aged 25 to 45 in good health. This chain uses TRBV29-1 with TRBJ2-7, with D unresolved. DNA for the CDR3: TGCAGCGTTACCTCGAGCTCCTACGAGCAGTACTTC. The encoded protein is CSVTSSSYEQYF.